This T cell receptor (beta chain) stems from a study of human T cells and chemical hapten exposure. Whole-study findings and limits: Following DPC sensitization, TCRs present above 1 in 1000 frequency showed no change. Patch test score was positively correlated with the counts of TCRs that had expanded at PT1.

Sample time point: pre-sensitization, week 0. Described treatment: therapeutic diphenylcyclopropenone sensitization with weekly scalp DPC. Library construction involved attaching unique molecular identifiers to individual cDNA molecules, which allowed quantitative, reproducible TCR counting. TCRdb reprocessed the RACE reads via MiXCR and lists one record per CDR3 protein. Here the sample spans nearly 110,000 distinct CDR3 sequences, around 12% being singletons. The germline V and J ends were trimmed by 1 base and 4 bases, with 8 bases remaining between them. Germline V gene data show CDR1 as SQVTM and CDR2 as ANQGSEA. The CDR3 extends over 12 amino acids. This clonotype was seen a few times. Its specificity is not known.

Sequences were derived from whole blood, sampled in connection with sensitization to the hapten diphenylcyclopropenone (DPC). This sequence originates from a woman in her forties or fifties with alopecia areata. Some clones in this sample may be carry-over from other donors' samples. This chain joins TRBV29-1 and TRBJ2-7; D remains unclear. CDR3 amino acids: CSVEGIGYEQYF. DNA for the CDR3: TGCAGCGTTGAAGGTATCGGTTACGAGCAGTACTTC.